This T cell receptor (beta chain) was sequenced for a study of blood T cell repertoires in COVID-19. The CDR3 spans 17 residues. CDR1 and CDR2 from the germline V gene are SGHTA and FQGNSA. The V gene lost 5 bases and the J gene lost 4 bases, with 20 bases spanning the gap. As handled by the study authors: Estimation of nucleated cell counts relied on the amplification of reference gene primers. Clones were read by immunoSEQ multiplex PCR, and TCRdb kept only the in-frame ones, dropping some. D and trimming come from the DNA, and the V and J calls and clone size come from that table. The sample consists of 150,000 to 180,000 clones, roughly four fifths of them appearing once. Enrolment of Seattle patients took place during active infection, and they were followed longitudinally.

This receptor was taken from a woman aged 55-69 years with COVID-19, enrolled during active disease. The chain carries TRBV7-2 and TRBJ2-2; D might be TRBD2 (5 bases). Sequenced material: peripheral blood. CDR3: CASSPRSRGWSTGELFF. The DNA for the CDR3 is TGTGCCAGCAGCCCCCGGTCGAGAGGGTGGAGCACCGGGGAGCTGTTTTTT.